Below, one TCR beta chain is given with its context. The sample originates from a study of cytomegalovirus exposure and HLA in healthy donors. V lost 5 bases, J lost 4 bases, and 14 bases lay in between. The CDR3 is 14 amino acids. Per the germline V gene, CDR1 is MNHEY and CDR2 is SVGAGI. Vbeta (60) and Jbeta (13) primers were used in the PCR. Profiling relied on immunoSEQ multiplex PCR, and the TCRdb table lists in-frame clones only, not all of them. The sample includes about 110,000 clones, about 72% of them seen just once. Sequencing used PBMCs. This chain joins TRBV6-5 and TRBJ2-5; D is perhaps TRBD2 (5 bases). The TCR was taken from a man younger than 30 in good health and CMV-seronegative. This chain's CDR3 is CASSHRGRVETQYF. CDR3 DNA: TGTGCCAGCAGTCACCGGGGAAGGGTAGAGACCCAGTACTTC.